This TCR beta chain was sequenced in a study of cytomegalovirus exposure and HLA in healthy donors. This table comes from immunoSEQ multiplex PCR, and its TCRdb copy is limited to in-frame clones, with some not included. The repertoire holds 150,000 or so clones, roughly nine tenths seen once, with over 9% in the top ten. The ends lost 0 bases at V and 7 bases at J; junction bases unmatched: 7. Germline CDR1 SGDLS, CDR2 YYNGEE. This CDR3 is built from 15 residues. The source material was PBMCs. The clonotype originates from a woman between 18 and 29 years old in good health and CMV-seropositive. The chain is built from TRBV9 and TRBJ1-2; 9 bases map to TRBD1. The CDR3: CASSVDATGGTGYTF. Here the CDR3 DNA reads TGTGCCAGCAGCGTAGACGCGACAGGGGGGACTGGCTACACCTTC.